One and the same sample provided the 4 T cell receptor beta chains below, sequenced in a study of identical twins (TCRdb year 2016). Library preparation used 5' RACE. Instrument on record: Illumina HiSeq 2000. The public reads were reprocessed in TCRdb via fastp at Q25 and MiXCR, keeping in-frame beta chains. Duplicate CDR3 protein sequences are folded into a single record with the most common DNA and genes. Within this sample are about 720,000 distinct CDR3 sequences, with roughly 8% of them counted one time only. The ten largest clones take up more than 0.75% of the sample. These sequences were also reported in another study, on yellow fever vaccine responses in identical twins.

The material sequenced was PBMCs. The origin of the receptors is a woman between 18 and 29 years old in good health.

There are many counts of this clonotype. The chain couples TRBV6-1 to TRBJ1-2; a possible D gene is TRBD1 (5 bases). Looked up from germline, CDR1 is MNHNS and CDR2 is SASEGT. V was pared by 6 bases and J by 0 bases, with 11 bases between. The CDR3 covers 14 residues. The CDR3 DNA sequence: TGTGCCAGCAGGAGTGGGGACCCTAACTATGGCTACACCTTC. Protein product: CASRSGDPNYGYTF.

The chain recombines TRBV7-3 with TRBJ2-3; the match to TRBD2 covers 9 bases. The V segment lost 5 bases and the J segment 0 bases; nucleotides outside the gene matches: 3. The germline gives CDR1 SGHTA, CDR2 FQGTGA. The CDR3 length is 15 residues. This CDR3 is CASSALAGSTDTQYF. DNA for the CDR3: TGTGCCAGCAGCGCTCTAGCGGGGAGCACAGATACGCAGTATTTT.

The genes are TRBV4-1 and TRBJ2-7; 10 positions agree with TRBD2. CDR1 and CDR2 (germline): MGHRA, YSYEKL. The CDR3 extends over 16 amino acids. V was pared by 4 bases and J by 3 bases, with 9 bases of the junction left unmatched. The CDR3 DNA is TGCGCCAGCAGCCTCCATCTAGCGGGGGTCCTCTACGAGCAGTACTTC. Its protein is CASSLHLAGVLYEQYF.

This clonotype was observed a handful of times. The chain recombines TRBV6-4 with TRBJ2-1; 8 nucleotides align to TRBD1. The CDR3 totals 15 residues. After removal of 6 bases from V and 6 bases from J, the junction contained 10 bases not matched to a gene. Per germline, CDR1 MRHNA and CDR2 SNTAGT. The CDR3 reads CASSGGQGRVNEQFF. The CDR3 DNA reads TGTGCCAGCAGCGGAGGACAGGGTCGTGTCAATGAGCAGTTCTTC.